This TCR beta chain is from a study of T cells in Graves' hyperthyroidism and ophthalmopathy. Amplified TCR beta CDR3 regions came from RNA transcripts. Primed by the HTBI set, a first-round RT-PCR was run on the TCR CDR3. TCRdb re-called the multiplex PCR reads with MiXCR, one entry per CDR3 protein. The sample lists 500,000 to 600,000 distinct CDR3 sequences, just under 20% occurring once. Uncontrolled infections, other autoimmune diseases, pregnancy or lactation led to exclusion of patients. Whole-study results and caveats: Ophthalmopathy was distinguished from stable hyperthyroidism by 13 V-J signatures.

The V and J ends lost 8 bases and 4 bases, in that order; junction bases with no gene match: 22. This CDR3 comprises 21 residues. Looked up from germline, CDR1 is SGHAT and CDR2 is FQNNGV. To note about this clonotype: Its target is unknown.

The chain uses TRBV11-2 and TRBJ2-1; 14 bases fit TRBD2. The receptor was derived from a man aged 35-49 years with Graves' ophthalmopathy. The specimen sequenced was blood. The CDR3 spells CASGYPPTGTSGSWRYNEQFF. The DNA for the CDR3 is TGTGCCAGCGGATACCCCCCTACCGGGACTAGCGGGAGTTGGCGTTACAATGAGCAGTTCTTC.